The clone carrying this TCR beta chain was observed a few times. This entry belongs to a study of blood T cell repertoires in COVID-19. Participants spanned ages about 18 to 90 years and resided in about two dozen US areas. Participant reports of clinical history set cohort assignment. Before they entered the study, exposed participants had met a COVID-19 case within 2 weeks. Germline V lookup: CDR1 GTSNPN, CDR2 SVGIG (reference sequence). V dropped 3 bases and J dropped 9; count of bases not matched to a gene: 14. The CDR3 has 16 residues. Per the original methods: Estimated nucleated cell counts came from reference gene primer amplification. Method: immunoSEQ multiplex PCR; TCRdb's copy keeps in-frame clones and lacks some. V and J calls and clone size are those listed in that table; D and trimming were worked out from the DNA. The table has about 180,000 clones, roughly 80% seen once; the top ten hold 13% to 15%.

This clonotype originated in a man in his sixties who had been exposed to COVID-19. The V call is TRBV30, the J call TRBJ1-6, with 7 bases that match TRBD1. The sequenced sample was PBMCs or T cells enriched from blood (not recorded which). The CDR3 bases are TGTGCCTGGAGAGCTCCAGGGGGATTTTCAGGTTCACCCCTCCACTTT. The encoded protein is CAWRAPGGFSGSPLHF.